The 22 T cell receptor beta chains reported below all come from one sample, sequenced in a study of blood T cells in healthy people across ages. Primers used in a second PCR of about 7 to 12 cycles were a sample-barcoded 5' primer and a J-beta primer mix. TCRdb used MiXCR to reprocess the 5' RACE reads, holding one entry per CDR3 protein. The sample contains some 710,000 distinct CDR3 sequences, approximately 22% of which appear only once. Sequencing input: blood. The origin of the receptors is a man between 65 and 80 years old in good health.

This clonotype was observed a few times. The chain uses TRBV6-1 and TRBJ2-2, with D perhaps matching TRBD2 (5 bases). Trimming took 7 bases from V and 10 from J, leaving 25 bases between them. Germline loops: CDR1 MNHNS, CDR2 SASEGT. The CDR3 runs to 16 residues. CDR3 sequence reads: CASMISRGSGSAELFF. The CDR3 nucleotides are TGTGCCAGCATGATTTCACGAGGTTCGGGATCCGCGGAGCTGTTTTTT.

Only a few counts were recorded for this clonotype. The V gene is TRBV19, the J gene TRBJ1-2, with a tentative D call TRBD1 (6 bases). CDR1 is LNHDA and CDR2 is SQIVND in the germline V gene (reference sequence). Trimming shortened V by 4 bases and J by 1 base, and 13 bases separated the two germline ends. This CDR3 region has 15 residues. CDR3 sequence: CASSRGQGLNYGYTF. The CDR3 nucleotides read TGTGCCAGTAGTAGGGGGCAGGGCCTTAACTATGGCTACACCTTC. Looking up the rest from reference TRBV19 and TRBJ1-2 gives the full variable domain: DGGITQSPKYLFRKEGQNVTLSCEQNLNHDAMYWYRQDPGQGLRLIYYSQIVNDFQKGDIAEGYSVSREKKESFPLTVTSAQKNPTAFYLCASSRGQGLNYGYTFGSGTRLTVV.

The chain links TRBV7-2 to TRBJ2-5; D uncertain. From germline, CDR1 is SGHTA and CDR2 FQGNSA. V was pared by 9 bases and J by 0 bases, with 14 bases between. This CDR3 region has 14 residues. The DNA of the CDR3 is TGTGCCAGTCAACCTGGCCCAAACCAAGAGACCCAGTACTTC. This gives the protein CASQPGPNQETQYF.

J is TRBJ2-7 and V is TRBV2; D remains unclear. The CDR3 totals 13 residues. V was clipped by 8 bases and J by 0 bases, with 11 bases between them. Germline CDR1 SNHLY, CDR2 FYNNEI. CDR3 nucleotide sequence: TGTGCCAGCGGGCCACAACCCTCCTACGAGCAGTACTTC. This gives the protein CASGPQPSYEQYF.

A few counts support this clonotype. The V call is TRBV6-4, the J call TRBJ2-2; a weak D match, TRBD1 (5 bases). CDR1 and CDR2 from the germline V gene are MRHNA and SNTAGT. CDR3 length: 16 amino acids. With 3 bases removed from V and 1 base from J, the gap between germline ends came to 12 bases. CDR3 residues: CASSEGSRENTGELFF. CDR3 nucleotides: TGTGCCAGCAGTGAAGGGTCCAGGGAGAACACCGGGGAGCTGTTTTTT.

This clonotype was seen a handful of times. The CDR3 reads CASSIDGSFSYEQYF. The CDR3 nucleotides are TGTGCCAGTAGTATAGACGGATCTTTCTCCTACGAGCAGTACTTC. V is TRBV19 and J is TRBJ2-5; D is ambiguous. With the DNA end fitting TRBJ2-7 better, the J assignment may be wrong. The CDR3 is made up of 15 amino acids. The germline CDR1 and CDR2 sequences are LNHDA and SQIVND (reference sequence).

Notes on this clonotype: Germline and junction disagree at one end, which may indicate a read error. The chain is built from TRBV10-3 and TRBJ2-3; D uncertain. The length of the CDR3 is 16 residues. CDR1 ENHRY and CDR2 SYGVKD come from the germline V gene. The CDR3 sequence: CVISESAVAGTDTQYF. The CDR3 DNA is TGTGTCATCAGTGAGTCGGCAGTGGCGGGCACAGATACGCAGTATTTT.

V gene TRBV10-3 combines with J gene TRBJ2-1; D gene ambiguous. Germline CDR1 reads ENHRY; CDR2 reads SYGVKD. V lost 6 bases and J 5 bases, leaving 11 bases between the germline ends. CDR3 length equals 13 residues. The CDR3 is CAIRGRDDNEQFF. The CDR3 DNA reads TGTGCCATCAGGGGCCGCGACGACAATGAGCAGTTCTTC.

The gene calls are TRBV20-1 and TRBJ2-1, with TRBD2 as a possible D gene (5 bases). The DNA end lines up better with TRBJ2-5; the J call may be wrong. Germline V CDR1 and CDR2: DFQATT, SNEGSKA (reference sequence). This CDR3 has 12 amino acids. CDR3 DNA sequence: TGCAGTGCTAGCGCTAGCCGAGGTGCCCAGTACTTC. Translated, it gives CSASASRGAQYF.

CDR3 in amino acids: CASSLQVGRYGYTF. The CDR3, as DNA: TGTGCCAGTAGCCTTCAGGTGGGGAGGTATGGCTACACCTTC. V is TRBV19 and J is TRBJ1-2; no clear D gene. The germline V gene encodes CDR1 LNHDA and CDR2 SQIVND (reference sequence). Trimming shortened V by 6 bases and J by 5 bases, and 16 bases separated the two germline ends. The CDR3 is 14 amino acids.

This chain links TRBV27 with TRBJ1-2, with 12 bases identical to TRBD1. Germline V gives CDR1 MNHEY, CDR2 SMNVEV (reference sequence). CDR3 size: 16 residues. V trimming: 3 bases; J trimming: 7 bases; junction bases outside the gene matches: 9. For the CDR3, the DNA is TGTGCCAGCAGTTTCCAGGGACAGGGGGCGACTTCTGGCTACACCTTC. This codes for CASSFQGQGATSGYTF.

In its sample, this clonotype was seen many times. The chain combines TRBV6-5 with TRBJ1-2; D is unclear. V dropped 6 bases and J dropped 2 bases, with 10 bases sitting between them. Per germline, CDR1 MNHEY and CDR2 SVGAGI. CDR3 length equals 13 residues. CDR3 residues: CASREGSNYGYTF. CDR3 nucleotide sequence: TGTGCCAGCAGGGAGGGCAGCAACTATGGCTACACCTTC.

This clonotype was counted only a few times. Here the CDR3 DNA reads TGTGCCATCAGTGAGCCGAGGGGAGAATCTAACTATGGCTACACCTTC. Translated: CAISEPRGESNYGYTF. The V and J genes are TRBV10-3 and TRBJ1-2; the D gene is possibly TRBD1 (5 bases). Germline CDR1 ENHRY, CDR2 SYGVKD. V lost 2 bases and J lost 0, with 13 bases in between. CDR3 size: 16 residues.

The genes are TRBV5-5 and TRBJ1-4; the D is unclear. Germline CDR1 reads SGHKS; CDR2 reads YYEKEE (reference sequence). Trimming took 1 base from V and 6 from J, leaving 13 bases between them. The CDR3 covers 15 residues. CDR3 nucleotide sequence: TGTGCCAGCAGCTTGCTACGAGGACCCGATGAAAAACTGTTTTTT. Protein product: CASSLLRGPDEKLFF.

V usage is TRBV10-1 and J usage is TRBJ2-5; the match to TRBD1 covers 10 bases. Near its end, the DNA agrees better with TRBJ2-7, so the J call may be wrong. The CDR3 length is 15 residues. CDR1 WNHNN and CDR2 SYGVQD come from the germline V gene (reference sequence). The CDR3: CASSPGGTGDYEQYF. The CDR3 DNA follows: TGCGCCAGCAGTCCAGGGGGGACAGGGGACTACGAGCAGTACTTC.

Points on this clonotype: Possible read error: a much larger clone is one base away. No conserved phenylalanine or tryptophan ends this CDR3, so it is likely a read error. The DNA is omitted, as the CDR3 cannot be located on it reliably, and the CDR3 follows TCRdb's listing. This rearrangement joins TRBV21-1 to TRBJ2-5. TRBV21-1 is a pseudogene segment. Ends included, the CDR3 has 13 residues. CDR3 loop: CASNPDCHEKQYI.

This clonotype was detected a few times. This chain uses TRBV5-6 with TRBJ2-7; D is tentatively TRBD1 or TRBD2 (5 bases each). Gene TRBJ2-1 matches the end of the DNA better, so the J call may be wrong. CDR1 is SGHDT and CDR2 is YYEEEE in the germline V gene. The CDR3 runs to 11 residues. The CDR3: CASSLEGPQFF. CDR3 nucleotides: TGTGCCAGCAGCTTGGAGGGACCGCAGTTCTTC.

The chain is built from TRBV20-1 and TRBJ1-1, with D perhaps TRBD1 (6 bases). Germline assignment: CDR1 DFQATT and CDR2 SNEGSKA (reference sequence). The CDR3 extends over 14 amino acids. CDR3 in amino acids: CVARSPGAHTEAFF. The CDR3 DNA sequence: TGCGTTGCCCGGAGCCCAGGGGCCCACACTGAAGCTTTCTTT.

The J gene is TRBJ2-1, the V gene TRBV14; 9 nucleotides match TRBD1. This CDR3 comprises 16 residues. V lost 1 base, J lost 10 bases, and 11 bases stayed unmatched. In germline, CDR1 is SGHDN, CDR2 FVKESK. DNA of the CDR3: TGTGCCAGCAGCCAAGGGGGAGGACAGGGGCTCGAAGAGCAGTTCTTC. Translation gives CASSQGGGQGLEEQFF.

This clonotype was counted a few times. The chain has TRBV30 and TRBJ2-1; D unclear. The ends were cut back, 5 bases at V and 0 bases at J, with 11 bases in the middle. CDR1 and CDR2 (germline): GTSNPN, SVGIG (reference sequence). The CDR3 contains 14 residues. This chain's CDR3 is CAWSSDRSYNEQFF. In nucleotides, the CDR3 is TGTGCCTGGTCCAGCGACCGCTCCTACAATGAGCAGTTCTTC.

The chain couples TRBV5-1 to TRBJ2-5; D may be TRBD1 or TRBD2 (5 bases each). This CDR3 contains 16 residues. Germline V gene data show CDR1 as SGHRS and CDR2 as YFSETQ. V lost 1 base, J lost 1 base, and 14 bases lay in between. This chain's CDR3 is CASSLRGTLLQETQYF. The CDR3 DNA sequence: TGCGCCAGCAGCTTGCGGGGCACCTTACTCCAAGAGACCCAGTACTTC.

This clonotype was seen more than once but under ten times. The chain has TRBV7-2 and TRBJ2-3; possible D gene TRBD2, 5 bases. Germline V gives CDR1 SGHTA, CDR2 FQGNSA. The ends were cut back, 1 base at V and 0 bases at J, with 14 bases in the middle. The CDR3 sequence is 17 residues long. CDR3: CASSLGMSGASTDTQYF. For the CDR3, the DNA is TGTGCCAGCAGCTTAGGGATGAGCGGAGCCAGCACAGATACGCAGTATTTT.